This TCR beta chain is drawn from a study of T cell responses to AZD1222 COVID-19 vaccine. Study conclusions and caveats: Across spike, vaccine-associated CD4 TCRs were found, dominant at 160-218 and 743-854. With two AZD1222 doses given, Spike-specific TCR breadth and depth both rose. Donors were chiefly white British, with a greater number of females, and clonal diversity was perhaps underestimated. Nearly half of the spike-specific TCRs reportedly recognize variant regions that carry no mutations.

The CDR3 length is 14 residues. Trimming removed 4 bases from V and 5 bases from J, with 13 bases in between. CDR1 and CDR2 (germline): SGHDT, YYEEEE. As concerns this clone: The antigen remains unidentified.

Assay: immunoSEQ multiplex PCR; the TCRdb copy retains only in-frame clones and omits some. The data hold around 150,000 clones, with approximately 90% observed a single time. The material sequenced was peripheral blood, taken on day 0 of AZD1222 vaccination. The chain uses TRBV5-6 and TRBJ1-5; no clear D. This clonotype originated in an adult in good health. This CDR3 reads CASSPFDEDQPQHF. CDR3 nucleotide sequence: TGTGCCAGCAGCCCGTTCGACGAGGATCAGCCCCAGCATTTT.